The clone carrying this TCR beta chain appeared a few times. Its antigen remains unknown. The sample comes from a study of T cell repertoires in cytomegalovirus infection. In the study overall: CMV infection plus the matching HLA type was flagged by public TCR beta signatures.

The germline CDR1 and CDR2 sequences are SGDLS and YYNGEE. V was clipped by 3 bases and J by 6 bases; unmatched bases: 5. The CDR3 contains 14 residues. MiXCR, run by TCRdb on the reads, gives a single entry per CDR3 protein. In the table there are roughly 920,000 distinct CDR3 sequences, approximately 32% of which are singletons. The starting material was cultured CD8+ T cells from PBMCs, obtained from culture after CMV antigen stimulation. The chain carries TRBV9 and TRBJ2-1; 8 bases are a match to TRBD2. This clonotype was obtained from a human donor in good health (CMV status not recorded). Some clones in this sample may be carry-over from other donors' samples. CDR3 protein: CASSASGTSNEQFF. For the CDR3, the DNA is TGTGCCAGCAGCGCATCCGGGACTAGCAATGAGCAGTTCTTC.